Shown below are 24 T cell receptor beta chains from a single sample sequenced in a study of a mutant IDH1 vaccine in newly diagnosed glioma. Some clones are missing from TCRdb's copy, which holds only in-frame ones; the method was immunoSEQ multiplex PCR. The repertoire holds over 65,000 clones, roughly 83% seen once, with approximately 12% in the top ten. Time point given: week 35, safety follow-up. Topical imiquimod was applied with each vaccine dose, which held 300 ug of mutant IDH1 20-mer peptide. Their cognate antigens are unknown. The input for sequencing was PBMCs, taken from a glioma patient whose treatment included an IDH1 peptide vaccine. Every receptor here comes from a man aged 18-30 years with glioma.

The chain recombines TRBV7-2 with TRBJ2-7; D is unclear. Trimming removed 2 bases from V and 4 bases from J, with 3 bases in between. The germline gives CDR1 SGHTA, CDR2 FQGNSA. The CDR3 loop spans 11 amino acids. DNA of the CDR3: TGTGCCAGCAGCTTAAATTACGAGCAGTACTTC. Its translation: CASSLNYEQYF.

Concerning this clone: Relative to the germline gene, one junction end is altered; a read error may explain this. V is TRBV7-7 and J is TRBJ2-3; TRBD2 matches 9 bases. The CDR3 is 15 residues long. Per germline, CDR1 SSHAT and CDR2 FNYEAQ (reference sequence). For the CDR3, the DNA is TGTGCTAGCAGCCACGGGACTAGCCCGACAGATACGCAGTATTTT. This codes for CASSHGTSPTDTQYF. Full variable domain (remainder filled in from reference TRBV7-7 and TRBJ2-3): GAGVSQSPRYKVTKRGQDVTLRCDPISSHATLYWYQQALGQGPEFLTYFNYEAQPDKSGLPSDRFSAERPEGSISTLTIQRTEQRDSAMYRCASSHGTSPTDTQYFGPGTRLTVL.

The J gene is TRBJ2-7, the V gene TRBV28; 9 nucleotides align to TRBD1. Trimming took 5 bases from V and 5 from J; bases not matched to a gene: 7. The CDR3 covers 14 residues. CDR1 and CDR2 from the germline V gene are MDHEN and SYDVKM. CDR3 residues: CASSLGTGRNEQYF. CDR3 coding DNA: TGTGCCAGCAGTCTCGGGACAGGGAGGAACGAGCAGTACTTC.

The V gene is TRBV6-1, the J gene TRBJ1-5; D may be TRBD1 (6 bases). Germline V CDR1 and CDR2: MNHNS, SASEGT. This CDR3 is 18 amino acids long. V lost 4 bases and J 6 bases, leaving 25 bases between the germline ends. The CDR3 protein is CASSAFPDQGSFSQPQHF. CDR3 bases: TGTGCCAGCAGTGCCTTCCCCGATCAGGGGAGTTTTAGTCAGCCCCAGCATTTT.

J is TRBJ2-7 and V is TRBV7-2, with D perhaps given as TRBD1 or TRBD2 (7 bases each). CDR3 length: 16 residues. Trimming pared 2 bases from V and 6 bases from J, leaving 20 bases between. From germline, CDR1 is SGHTA and CDR2 FQGNSA. DNA for the CDR3: TGTGCCAGCAGCTTACAGGGGGGAGGGCCGGTAAGCGAGCAGTACTTC. The encoded protein is CASSLQGGGPVSEQYF.

This clone was recorded a few times. V usage is TRBV9 and J usage is TRBJ2-1, with unresolved D. The V gene lost 1 base and the J gene lost 7 bases, with 12 bases spanning the gap. Germline V gene data show CDR1 as SGDLS and CDR2 as YYNGEE. This CDR3 region has 14 residues. CDR3 amino acids: CASSVNGGWNEQFF. DNA of the CDR3: TGTGCCAGCAGCGTAAACGGTGGGTGGAATGAGCAGTTCTTC.

The chain couples TRBV10-3 to TRBJ2-4, with D perhaps TRBD1 or TRBD2 (5 bases each). Germline CDR1 is ENHRY and CDR2 is SYGVKD. Trimming left V 3 bases short and J 0 bases short, with 9 bases between. The CDR3 consists of 15 residues. CDR3 sequence reads: CAISETGGAKNIQYF. The DNA for the CDR3 is TGTGCCATCAGTGAAACTGGGGGAGCCAAAAACATTCAGTACTTC.

This chain links TRBV6-5 with TRBJ1-1; weak D call: TRBD1 (6 bases). Trimming took 6 bases from V and 5 from J, leaving 19 bases between them. The length of the CDR3 is 15 residues. Germline V lookup: CDR1 MNHEY, CDR2 SVGAGI. CDR3: CASSLAGGGRTEAFF. As DNA, the CDR3 is TGTGCCAGCAGCCTCGCCGGAGGGGGTCGAACTGAAGCTTTCTTT.

This sequence joins TRBV29-1 and TRBJ2-5; 10 nucleotides align to TRBD2. This CDR3 contains 16 residues. The V gene's germline CDR1 is SQVTM and CDR2 ANQGSEA. V shed 5 bases, J shed 5 bases, and the junction held 14 bases outside the gene matches. CDR3 in amino acids: CSVRPTRSGGWETQYF. CDR3 DNA: TGCAGCGTTCGCCCAACACGTAGCGGGGGGTGGGAGACCCAGTACTTC.

The chain is built from TRBV5-1 and TRBJ1-5, with 8 bases identical to TRBD1. J lost 4 bases, V lost 2 bases, and 5 bases had no gene match. This CDR3 has 15 residues. CDR1 is SGHRS, CDR2 YFSETQ, per germline. CDR3 nucleotides: TGCGCCAGCAGCTTAACGGACAGGGAGAATCAGCCCCAGCATTTT. The encoded protein is CASSLTDRENQPQHF.

The chain couples TRBV27 to TRBJ2-1; perhaps D is TRBD1 or TRBD2 (5 bases each). Germline V gene data show CDR1 as MNHEY and CDR2 as SMNVEV (reference sequence). CDR3 length equals 13 residues. With 5 bases removed from V and 7 bases from J, the gap between germline ends came to 12 bases. This CDR3 reads CASSPYGANEQFF. Here the CDR3 DNA reads TGTGCCAGCAGTCCTTACGGGGCGAATGAGCAGTTCTTC.

The chain combines TRBV11-2 with TRBJ1-1; perhaps TRBD1 as D (5 bases). The germline V gene has CDR1 SGHAT and CDR2 FQNNGV. The CDR3 extends over 18 amino acids. Trimming left V 7 bases short and J 2 bases short, with 26 bases between. Here the CDR3 DNA reads TGTGCCAGCACCCCGGGGGGTTTCACCATCGATCTTAACACTGAAGCTTTCTTT. Its translation is CASTPGGFTIDLNTEAFF. The whole variable domain, filled in from reference TRBV11-2 and TRBJ1-1, reads EAGVAQSPRYKIIEKRQSVAFWCNPISGHATLYWYQQILGQGPKLLIQFQNNGVVDDSQLPKDRFSAERLKGVDSTLKIQPAKLEDSAVYLCASTPGGFTIDLNTEAFFGQGTRLTVV.

V gene TRBV4-1 combines with J gene TRBJ2-7; a weak D match, TRBD1 (5 bases). Germline V gene lookup returns CDR1 MGHRA and CDR2 YSYEKL. CDR3 length equals 15 residues. V was clipped by 2 bases and J by 4 bases, with 15 bases between them. The CDR3 spells CASSQSLQEPYEQYF. The DNA for the CDR3 is TGCGCCAGCAGCCAAAGTTTACAGGAACCATACGAGCAGTACTTC.

This sequence joins TRBV28 and TRBJ2-7, with 10 nucleotides matching TRBD1. The CDR3 consists of 14 residues. Germline CDR1 reads MDHEN; CDR2 reads SYDVKM. V gave up 8 bases and J gave up 4 bases; unmatched junction bases: 8. CDR3 protein: CASRQGALSYEQYF. For the CDR3, the DNA is TGTGCCAGCCGACAGGGGGCGCTCTCGTACGAGCAGTACTTC.

The rearrangement links TRBV9 to TRBJ2-1; D unclear. Deletions cut 2 bases from V and 2 bases from J, with 8 bases between. CDR1 and CDR2 (germline): SGDLS, YYNGEE. CDR3 length: 14 amino acids. CDR3 region: CASSVLEAYNEQFF. The CDR3 DNA follows: TGTGCCAGCAGCGTCCTAGAGGCCTACAATGAGCAGTTCTTC.

The chain links TRBV6-5 to TRBJ1-1, with D possibly TRBD1 on 5 matching bases. The V end was cut by 2 bases, the J end by 2 bases, with 9 bases between. The CDR3 runs 14 residues. Germline CDR1 and CDR2: MNHEY and SVGAGI. CDR3 sequence (DNA): TGTGCCAGCAGTTACCGGACATCTAACACTGAAGCTTTCTTT. Residues: CASSYRTSNTEAFF.

This chain joins TRBV5-5 and TRBJ1-4; perhaps TRBD1 as D (5 bases). Trimming removed 5 bases from V and 7 bases from J, with 21 bases in between. CDR1 and CDR2 from the germline V gene are SGHKS and YYEKEE (reference sequence). The CDR3 is 16 residues long. CDR3 loop: CASSSFLRDPSEKLFF. The CDR3 DNA reads as TGTGCCAGCAGTAGTTTCCTCCGGGACCCAAGTGAAAAACTGTTTTTT.

V gene TRBV28 combines with J gene TRBJ2-1, with TRBD1 identical over 9 bases. The CDR3 consists of 15 residues. Germline trimming cut 5 bases from V and 2 bases from J; bases unmatched to any gene: 4. The V gene's germline CDR1 is MDHEN and CDR2 SYDVKM. In DNA form, the CDR3 reads TGTGCCAGCAGTCCCCGGACAGGGGCCTACAATGAGCAGTTCTTC. It translates to CASSPRTGAYNEQFF.

This rearrangement joins TRBV4-3 to TRBJ2-1; a weak D match, TRBD2 (6 bases). Germline CDR1 is LGHNA and CDR2 is YSLEER. Trimming removed 0 bases from V and 6 bases from J, with 15 bases in between. This CDR3 contains 16 residues. DNA of the CDR3: TGCGCCAGCAGCCAAGACCCCGGGGGTTCCCGCAATGAGCAGTTCTTC. Its protein product is CASSQDPGGSRNEQFF.

The V gene is TRBV19, the J gene TRBJ1-2; TRBD1 matches at 10 bases. This CDR3 is built from 16 residues. J lost 8 bases, V lost 5 bases, and 14 bases had no gene match. The germline V gene has CDR1 LNHDA and CDR2 SQIVND (reference sequence). The CDR3 DNA reads as TGTGCCAGTAGTGCTACTTCCGGGACAGGGGCTGGCGGCTACACCTTC. Translating gives CASSATSGTGAGGYTF.

The V call is TRBV6-5, the J call TRBJ2-7; D is ambiguous. CDR3 size: 13 residues. From germline, CDR1 is MNHEY and CDR2 SVGAGI. The ends were cut back, 2 bases at V and 3 bases at J, with 8 bases in the middle. This chain's CDR3 is CASSYKKRYEQYF. CDR3 sequence (DNA): TGTGCCAGCAGTTACAAGAAACGCTACGAGCAGTACTTC.

The rearrangement uses TRBV6-5 and TRBJ1-2; 7 bases map to TRBD1. Germline V gene data show CDR1 as MNHEY and CDR2 as SVGAGI. CDR3 size: 13 residues. The trim removed 6 bases at V and 8 bases at J, leaving 9 bases unmatched. The CDR3 sequence is CASRNRGLGGYTF. The CDR3 DNA sequence: TGTGCCAGCAGGAACAGGGGCCTCGGAGGCTACACCTTC.

The rearrangement links TRBV4-1 to TRBJ1-1; D remains ambiguous. V was pared by 0 bases and J by 6 bases, with 11 bases between. The CDR3 runs 14 residues. Germline V gives CDR1 MGHRA, CDR2 YSYEKL. The CDR3, as DNA: TGCGCCAGCAGCCAAGATTCCGGGTACGCTGAAGCTTTCTTT. This translates into CASSQDSGYAEAFF.

Remarks on this clone: One end of the junction is discordant with germline, which a read error may explain. V and J are TRBV15 and TRBJ1-2, with D tentatively TRBD1 (5 bases). The CDR3 sequence is 14 residues long. The germline CDR1 and CDR2 sequences are LNHNV and YYDKDF (reference sequence). The CDR3 region has the DNA TGTGCCACCAGCAGAGATTGGGGCAGCGATACCTTCTTCTTC. Amino acids: CATSRDWGSDTFFF.